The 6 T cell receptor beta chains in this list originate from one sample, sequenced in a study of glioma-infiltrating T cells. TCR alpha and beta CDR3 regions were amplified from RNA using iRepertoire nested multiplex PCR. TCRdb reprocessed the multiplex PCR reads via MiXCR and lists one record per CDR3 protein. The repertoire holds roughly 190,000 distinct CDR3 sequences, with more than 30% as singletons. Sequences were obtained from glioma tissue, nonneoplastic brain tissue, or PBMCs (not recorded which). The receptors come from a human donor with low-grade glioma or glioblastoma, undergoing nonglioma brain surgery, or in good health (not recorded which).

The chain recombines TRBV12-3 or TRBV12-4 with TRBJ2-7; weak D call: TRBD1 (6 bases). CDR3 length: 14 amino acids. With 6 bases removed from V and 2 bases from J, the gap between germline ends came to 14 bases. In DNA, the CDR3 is TGTGCCAGCAGCCTCACAGGGAGCCCCTACGAGCAGTACTTC. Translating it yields CASSLTGSPYEQYF.

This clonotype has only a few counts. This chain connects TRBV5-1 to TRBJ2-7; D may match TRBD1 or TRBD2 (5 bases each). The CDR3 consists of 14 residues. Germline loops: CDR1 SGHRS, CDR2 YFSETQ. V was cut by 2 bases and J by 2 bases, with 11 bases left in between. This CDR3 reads CASSLPGATYEQYF. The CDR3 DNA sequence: TGCGCCAGCAGCTTACCCGGGGCCACCTACGAGCAGTACTTC.

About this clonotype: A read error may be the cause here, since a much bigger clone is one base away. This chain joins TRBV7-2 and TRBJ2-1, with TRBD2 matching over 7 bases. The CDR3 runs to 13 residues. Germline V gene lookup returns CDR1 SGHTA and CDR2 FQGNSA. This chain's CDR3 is CAGSGLGRDEQFF. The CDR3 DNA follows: TGTGCCGGCAGCGGGCTAGGGAGGGATGAGCAGTTCTTC.

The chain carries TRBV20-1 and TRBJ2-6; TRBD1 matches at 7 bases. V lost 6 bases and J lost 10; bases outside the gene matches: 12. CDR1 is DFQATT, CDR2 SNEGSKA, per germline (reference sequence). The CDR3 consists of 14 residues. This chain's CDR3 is CSASRDSGTNVLTF. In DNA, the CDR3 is TGCAGTGCCAGCCGGGACAGCGGAACGAACGTCCTGACTTTC.

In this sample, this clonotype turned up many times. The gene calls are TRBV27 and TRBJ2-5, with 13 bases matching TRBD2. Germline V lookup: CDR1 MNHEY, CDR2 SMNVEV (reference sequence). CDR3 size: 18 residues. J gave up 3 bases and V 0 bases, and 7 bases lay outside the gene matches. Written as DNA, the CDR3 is TGTGCCAGCAGTTTATCAAAGGGACTAGCGGGGAATAAAGAGACCCAGTACTTC. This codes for CASSLSKGLAGNKETQYF.

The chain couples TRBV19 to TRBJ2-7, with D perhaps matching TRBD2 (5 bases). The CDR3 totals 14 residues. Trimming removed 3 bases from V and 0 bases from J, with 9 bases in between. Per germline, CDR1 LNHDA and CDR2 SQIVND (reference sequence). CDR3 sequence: CASSISRDSYEQYF. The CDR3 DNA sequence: TGTGCCAGTAGTATTTCTCGGGACTCCTACGAGCAGTACTTC. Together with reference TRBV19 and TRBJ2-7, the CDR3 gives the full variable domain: DGGITQSPKYLFRKEGQNVTLSCEQNLNHDAMYWYRQDPGQGLRLIYYSQIVNDFQKGDIAEGYSVSREKKESFPLTVTSAQKNPTAFYLCASSISRDSYEQYFGPGTRLTVT.